This passage covers 22 T cell receptor beta chains from one sample sequenced in a study of blood T cells in healthy people across ages. Primed by a sample-barcoded 5' primer and a J-beta primer mix, a second PCR proceeded for 7 to 11 cycles. TCRdb itself ran the 5' RACE reads through MiXCR, one entry per CDR3 protein. The table shows 600,000 or so distinct CDR3 sequences, with roughly 31% occurring only once. Material for sequencing was blood. These receptors were collected from an elderly woman in good health.

As to this clonotype: Its ends do not fully match the called genes, so a read error is possible. The chain uses TRBV19 and TRBJ2-1, with a tentative D call TRBD2 (6 bases). CDR1 is LNHDA, CDR2 SQIVND, per germline (reference sequence). CDR3 length: 13 residues. The CDR3 here is CASSIASDYEHFF. CDR3 DNA: TGTGCCAGTAGTATAGCGTCGGACTATGAGCATTTCTTC.

This clonotype was detected many times. The chain employs TRBV18 and TRBJ2-5, with unresolved D. The CDR3 covers 12 residues. Germline V gives CDR1 KGHSH, CDR2 LQKENI. Deletions cut 1 base from V and 5 bases from J, with 5 bases between. CDR3 coding DNA: TGTGCCAGCTCACCACAACAGGAGACCCAGTACTTC. This sequence encodes CASSPQQETQYF.

This clonotype has at least ten counts. This chain uses TRBV11-2 with TRBJ2-3; D perhaps matches TRBD1 (6 bases). This CDR3 has 15 residues. Germline lookup yields CDR1 SGHAT and CDR2 FQNNGV. V lost 2 bases and J 5 bases, leaving 14 bases between the germline ends. The CDR3 DNA sequence: TGTGCCAGCAGCTTACAGGGGTCACTGGGAGATACGCAGTATTTT. Its protein product is CASSLQGSLGDTQYF.

Remarks on this clonotype: Since a much larger clone is just one base distant, this may be a read error. This chain connects TRBV4-3 to TRBJ2-1; 13 nucleotides agree with TRBD2. CDR1 is LGHNA and CDR2 is YSLEER in the germline V gene. The CDR3 consists of 19 residues. The CDR3 sequence: CASGQDASGTSGARVEQFF. DNA of the CDR3: TGCGCCAGCGGCCAAGATGCCTCTGGGACTAGCGGGGCCAGGGTTGAGCAGTTCTTC.

The V call is TRBV7-2, the J call TRBJ2-3; 7 bases are shared with TRBD2. The ends lost 4 bases at V and 2 bases at J; junction bases unmatched: 12. CDR3 length equals 17 residues. Germline assignment: CDR1 SGHTA and CDR2 FQGNSA. Here the CDR3 DNA reads TGTGCCAGCAGCTCCCGTTCGGGGCGGGGGTACACAGATACGCAGTATTTT. It translates to CASSSRSGRGYTDTQYF.

Note on this clonotype: One base away lies a much larger clone, so this may be a sequencing read error. The genes are TRBV11-3 and TRBJ2-3, with a tentative D call TRBD2 (6 bases). The CDR3 is made up of 14 amino acids. CDR1 is SGHNT and CDR2 is YENEEA in the germline V gene. CDR3 protein: CVSSLGGVTDTQYF. The CDR3 DNA sequence: TGTGTCAGCAGCTTAGGCGGGGTCACAGATACGCAGTATTTT. Combining the CDR3 with reference TRBV11-3 and TRBJ2-3 gives the whole variable domain EAGVVQSPRYKIIEKKQPVAFWCNPISGHNTLYWYLQNLGQGPELLIRYENEEAVDDSQLPKDRFSAERLKGVDSTLKIQPAELGDSAVYLCVSSLGGVTDTQYFGPGTRLTVL.

J is TRBJ2-3 and V is TRBV18, with 12 bases aligning to TRBD2. The CDR3 sequence is 15 residues long. The ends lost 6 bases at V and 11 bases at J; junction bases unmatched: 12. Germline V gives CDR1 KGHSH, CDR2 LQKENI. The CDR3 sequence: CASSTTSGGEYMQYF. CDR3 DNA sequence: TGTGCCAGCTCCACGACTAGCGGGGGCGAATATATGCAGTATTTT.

This clonotype was found many times. The V call is TRBV7-2, the J call TRBJ2-7; D might be TRBD2 (6 bases). Germline V gene sequence: CDR1 SGHTA, CDR2 FQGNSA. With 6 bases removed from V and 3 bases from J, the gap between germline ends came to 15 bases. The CDR3 is made up of 14 amino acids. The CDR3 loop reads CASRRPGRNYEQYF. CDR3 bases: TGTGCCAGCAGACGCCCAGGGAGGAACTACGAGCAGTACTTC. Filled out from reference TRBV7-2 and TRBJ2-7, the complete variable domain reads GAGVSQSPSNKVTEKGKDVELRCDPISGHTALYWYRQSLGQGLEFLIYFQGNSAPDKSGLPSDRFSAERTGGSVSTLTIQRTQQEDSAVYLCASRRPGRNYEQYFGPGTRLTVT.

This clonotype was seen ten or more times. The chain couples TRBV4-2 to TRBJ1-1; a possible D gene is TRBD1 (5 bases). Looked up from germline, CDR1 is LGHNA and CDR2 is YNFKEQ. The CDR3 is made up of 14 amino acids. V lost 0 bases to trimming and J lost 5 bases, with 10 bases between them. The CDR3 reads CASSQDLGGTEAFF. The CDR3 nucleotides are TGTGCCAGCAGCCAAGATTTGGGGGGTACTGAAGCTTTCTTT.

With regard to this clonotype: With a much larger clone just one base away, this may be a read error. The rearrangement uses TRBV10-2 and TRBJ2-1; D may be TRBD1 or TRBD2 (6 bases each). This CDR3 contains 13 residues. CDR1 WSHSY and CDR2 SAAADI come from the germline V gene. CDR3 sequence: CASKGGSYNKQFF. The DNA of the CDR3 is TGCGCCAGCAAGGGGGGCTCCTACAATAAGCAGTTCTTC.

This clonotype was observed at least ten times. V gene TRBV2 combines with J gene TRBJ2-1, with 8 nucleotides matching TRBD2. This CDR3 spans 14 amino acids. Germline lookup yields CDR1 SNHLY and CDR2 FYNNEI. V was clipped by 11 bases and J by 10 bases; unmatched bases: 16. The CDR3 loop is CAASGGGGGYEQFF. In nucleotides, the CDR3 is TGTGCCGCCTCCGGGGGGGGCGGGGGTTACGAGCAGTTCTTC.

The chain carries TRBV30 and TRBJ2-7; the D gene could be TRBD1 or TRBD2 (6 bases each). This CDR3 is built from 14 residues. V was cut by 3 bases and J by 5 bases, with 17 bases left in between. From germline, CDR1 is GTSNPN and CDR2 SVGIG (reference sequence). This chain's CDR3 is CAWRGGQGVDEQYF. The CDR3, as DNA: TGTGCCTGGAGGGGGGGCCAGGGCGTCGACGAGCAGTACTTC.

There are many counts of this clonotype. V is TRBV30 and J is TRBJ2-4, with D perhaps being TRBD1 or TRBD2 (5 bases each). Looked up from germline, CDR1 is GTSNPN and CDR2 is SVGIG (reference sequence). CDR3 length: 15 amino acids. V dropped 4 bases and J dropped 10 bases, with 23 bases sitting between them. The CDR3 loop is CAWTPSGHLKGIQYF. In DNA form, the CDR3 reads TGTGCCTGGACCCCTTCGGGGCACTTGAAGGGTATTCAGTACTTC.

This clonotype was recorded a few times. This rearrangement joins TRBV20-1 to TRBJ2-5; TRBD2 matches 8 bases. The CDR3 totals 15 residues. Per germline, CDR1 DFQATT and CDR2 SNEGSKA (reference sequence). The J segment lost 1 base and the V segment lost 3 bases, leaving 7 bases of the junction unmatched. The CDR3 DNA is TGCAGTGCTAGTGTGGATAGCGGGACCCAAGAGACCCAGTACTTC. Encoded protein: CSASVDSGTQETQYF.

Worth noting for this clonotype: Germline is not matched at one junction end, which may reflect a read error. The rearrangement joins TRBV7-3 to TRBJ2-7; 10 nucleotides agree with TRBD2. Germline lookup yields CDR1 SGHTA and CDR2 FQGTGA. The CDR3 is 15 residues long. CDR3 sequence reads: CVSSLGLAAYNEQYF. For the CDR3, the DNA is TGTGTCAGCAGCCTTGGACTAGCGGCATACAATGAGCAGTACTTC.

The CDR3 DNA reads TGTGCCAGCAACAGACGGGGAGAGCAGTTCTTC. It specifies CASNRRGEQFF. This chain links TRBV28 with TRBJ2-1; a possible D gene is TRBD2 (5 bases). The CDR3 covers 11 residues. V lost 7 bases to trimming and J lost 10 bases, with 11 bases between them. The germline V gene has CDR1 MDHEN and CDR2 SYDVKM.

This sequence joins TRBV9 and TRBJ2-3, with unresolved D. This CDR3 spans 17 amino acids. Trimming left V 4 bases short and J 2 bases short, with 20 bases between. The germline gives CDR1 SGDLS, CDR2 YYNGEE. CDR3 sequence (DNA): TGTGCCAGCAGCCACCACCGATATGACGCCAACACAGATACGCAGTATTTT. Protein: CASSHHRYDANTDTQYF. Together with reference TRBV9 and TRBJ2-3, the CDR3 gives the full variable domain: DSGVTQTPKHLITATGQRVTLRCSPRSGDLSVYWYQQSLDQGLQFLIQYYNGEERAKGNILERFSAQQFPDLHSELNLSSLELGDSALYFCASSHHRYDANTDTQYFGPGTRLTVL.

The chain uses TRBV7-2 and TRBJ2-1; 7 nucleotides agree with TRBD1. Looked up from germline, CDR1 is SGHTA and CDR2 is FQGNSA. V was pared by 0 bases and J by 3 bases, with 5 bases of the junction left unmatched. The CDR3 totals 16 residues. The CDR3 here is CASSLAIRTGYNEQFF. In DNA, the CDR3 is TGTGCCAGCAGCTTAGCTATTAGGACAGGCTACAATGAGCAGTTCTTC.

This clonotype was counted at least ten times. The V call is TRBV20-1, the J call TRBJ2-1, with 9 positions matching TRBD2. Germline assignment: CDR1 DFQATT and CDR2 SNEGSKA (reference sequence). The V and J ends lost 2 bases and 2 bases, in that order; junction bases with no gene match: 4. CDR3 length: 15 amino acids. CDR3 in amino acids: CSARKRGAAYNEQFF. The CDR3 nucleotides read TGCAGTGCTAGAAAGCGGGGGGCCGCCTACAATGAGCAGTTCTTC.

For this clonotype: This may arise from a read error, as a much more abundant clone is one base away. This sequence joins TRBV18 and TRBJ1-4; 10 nucleotides line up with TRBD1. With 4 bases clipped from V and 6 bases from J, the junction kept 5 bases outside the gene matches. The germline V gene has CDR1 KGHSH and CDR2 LQKENI. The CDR3 loop spans 15 amino acids. CDR3 region: CASSLPGQGDEKLFF. The CDR3 nucleotides read TGTGCCAGCTCACTACCAGGACAGGGGGATGAAAAACTGTTTTTT.

This clonotype was picked up many times. The chain has TRBV28 and TRBJ1-2; 7 bases align to TRBD1. Germline CDR1 MDHEN, CDR2 SYDVKM. Trimming took 5 bases from V and 5 from J; bases not matched to a gene: 8. The CDR3 consists of 14 residues. CDR3 region: CASSGLGTDYGYTF. Here the CDR3 DNA reads TGTGCCAGCAGTGGGCTGGGGACAGATTATGGCTACACCTTC.

Worth noting for this clonotype: A read error may be the cause here, since a much bigger clone is one base away. The V gene is TRBV27, the J gene TRBJ2-5; D call uncertain. This CDR3 comprises 11 residues. Per germline, CDR1 MNHEY and CDR2 SMNVEV (reference sequence). The V end was cut by 11 bases, the J end by 4 bases, with 11 bases between. CDR3 residues: CAWDIPETQYF. In nucleotides, the CDR3 is TGTGCCTGGGATATCCCAGAGACCCAGTACTTC.